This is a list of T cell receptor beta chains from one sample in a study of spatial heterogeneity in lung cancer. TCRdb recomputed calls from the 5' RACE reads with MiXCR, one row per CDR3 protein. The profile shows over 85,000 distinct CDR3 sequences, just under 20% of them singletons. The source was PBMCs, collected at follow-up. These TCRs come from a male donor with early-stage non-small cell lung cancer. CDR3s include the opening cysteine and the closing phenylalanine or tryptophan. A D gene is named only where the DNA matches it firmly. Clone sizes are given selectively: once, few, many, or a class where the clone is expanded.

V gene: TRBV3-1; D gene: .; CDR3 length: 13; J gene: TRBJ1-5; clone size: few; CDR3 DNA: TGTGCCAGCAGCCAATCCTCCAATCAGCCCCAGCATTTT; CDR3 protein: CASSQSSNQPQHF
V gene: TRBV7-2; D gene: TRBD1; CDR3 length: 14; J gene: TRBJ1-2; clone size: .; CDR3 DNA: TGTGCCAGCAGCCAAATGGGACAGAACTATGGCTACACCTTC; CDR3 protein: CASSQMGQNYGYTF
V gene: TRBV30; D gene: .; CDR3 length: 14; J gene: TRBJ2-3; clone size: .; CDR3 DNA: TGTGCCTGGAGTGCACTTGTGGATACAGATACGCAGTATTTT; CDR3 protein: CAWSALVDTDTQYF
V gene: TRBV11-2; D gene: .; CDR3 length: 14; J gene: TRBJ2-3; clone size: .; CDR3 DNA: TGTGCCAGCAGCTTAGGCAGGGGTACAGAAACGCAGTATTTT; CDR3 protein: CASSLGRGTETQYF
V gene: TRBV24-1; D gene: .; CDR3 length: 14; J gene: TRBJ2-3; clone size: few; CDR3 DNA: TGTGCCACCAACGAAGCGGGTCGCACAGATACGCAGTATTTT; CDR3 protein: CATNEAGRTDTQYF
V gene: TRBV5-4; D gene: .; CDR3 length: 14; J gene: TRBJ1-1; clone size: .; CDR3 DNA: TGTGCCAGCAGCAGATATCAGGGTTGGACTGAAGCTTTCTTT; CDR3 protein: CASSRYQGWTEAFF
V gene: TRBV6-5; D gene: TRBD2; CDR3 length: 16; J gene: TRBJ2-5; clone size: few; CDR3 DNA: TGTGCCAGCAGTTACGGGGCTAGCGGGGGGCCGAAGACCCAGTACTTC; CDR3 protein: CASSYGASGGPKTQYF
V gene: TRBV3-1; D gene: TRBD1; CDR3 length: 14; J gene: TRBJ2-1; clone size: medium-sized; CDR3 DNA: TGTGCCAGCAGCGGGACAGGGTCCCCCAATGAGCAGTTCTTC; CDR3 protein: CASSGTGSPNEQFF
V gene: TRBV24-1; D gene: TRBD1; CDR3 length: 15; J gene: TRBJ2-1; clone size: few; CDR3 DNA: TGTGCCACCAGAGCCGGGACAGTCTCCTACAATGAGCAGTTCTTC; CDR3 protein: CATRAGTVSYNEQFF
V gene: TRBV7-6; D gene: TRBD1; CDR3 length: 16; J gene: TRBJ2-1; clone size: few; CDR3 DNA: TGTGCCAGCAGTCAAGCTGGGACAGGAGGAAACAATGAGCAGTTCTTC; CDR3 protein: CASSQAGTGGNNEQFF
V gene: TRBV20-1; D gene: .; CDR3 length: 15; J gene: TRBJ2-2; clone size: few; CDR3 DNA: TGCAGTGCTCAAGCCGACCCCCTGGTTGCCGGGGAGCTGTTTTTT; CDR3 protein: CSAQADPLVAGELFF
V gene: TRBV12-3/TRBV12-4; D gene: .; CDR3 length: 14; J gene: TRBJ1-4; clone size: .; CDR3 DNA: TGTGCCAGCCAATCGGCGGGGTTTGATGAAAAACTGTTTTTT; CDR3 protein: CASQSAGFDEKLFF
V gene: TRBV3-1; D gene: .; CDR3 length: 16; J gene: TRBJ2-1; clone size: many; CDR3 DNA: TGTGCCAGCAGCCAAGATCTAGAGAGCTCCTACAATGAGCAGTTCTTC; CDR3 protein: CASSQDLESSYNEQFF
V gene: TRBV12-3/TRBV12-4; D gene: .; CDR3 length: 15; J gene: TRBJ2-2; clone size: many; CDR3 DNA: TGTGCCAGCAGCGGGGGACTCCTCAACACCGGGGAGCTGTTTTTT; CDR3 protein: CASSGGLLNTGELFF
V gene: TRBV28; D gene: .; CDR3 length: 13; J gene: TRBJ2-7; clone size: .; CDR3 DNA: TGTGCCAGCAGTAACAGGATGGACTACGAGCAGTACTTC; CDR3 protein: CASSNRMDYEQYF
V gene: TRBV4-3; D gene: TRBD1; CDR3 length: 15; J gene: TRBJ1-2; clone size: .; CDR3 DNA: TGCGCCAGCAGAGGTCCGGGACAGGGGAAGTATGGCTACACCTTC; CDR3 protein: CASRGPGQGKYGYTF
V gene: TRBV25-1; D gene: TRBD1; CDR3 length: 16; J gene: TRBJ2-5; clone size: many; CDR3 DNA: TGTGCCAGCAGTCCCTTGACAGGGGGCTACCAAGAGACCCAGTACTTC; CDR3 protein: CASSPLTGGYQETQYF
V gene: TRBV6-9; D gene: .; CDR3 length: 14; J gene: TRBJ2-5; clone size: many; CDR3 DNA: TGTGCCAGAGAGGGTGGGCAATATCAAGAGACCCAGTACTTC; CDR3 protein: CAREGGQYQETQYF
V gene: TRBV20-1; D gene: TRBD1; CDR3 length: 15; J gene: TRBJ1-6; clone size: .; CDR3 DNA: TGCAGTGCGGGTGGACAGGGGGCCATTAATTCACCCCTCCACTTT; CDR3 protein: CSAGGQGAINSPLHF
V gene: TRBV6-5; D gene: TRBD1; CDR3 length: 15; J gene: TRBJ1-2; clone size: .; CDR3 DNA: TGTGCCAGTAGAATTAGACAGGGGGCCAACTATGGCTACACCTTC; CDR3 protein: CASRIRQGANYGYTF
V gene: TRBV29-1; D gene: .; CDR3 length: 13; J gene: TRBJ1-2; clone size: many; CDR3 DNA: TGCAGCGTTGAAGAGGAGTTATTTGCTGGCTACACCTTC; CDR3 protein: CSVEEELFAGYTF
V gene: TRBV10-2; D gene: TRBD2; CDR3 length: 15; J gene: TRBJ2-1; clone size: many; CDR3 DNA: TGCGCCAGCATGGCTAGCGGGCACTCATACAATGAGCAGTTCTTC; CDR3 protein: CASMASGHSYNEQFF
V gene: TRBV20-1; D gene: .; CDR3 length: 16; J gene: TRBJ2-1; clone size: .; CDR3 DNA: TGCAGTGCTCCACGCCCCCGTGGGCTGTCCTACAATGAGCAGTTCTTC; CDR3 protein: CSAPRPRGLSYNEQFF
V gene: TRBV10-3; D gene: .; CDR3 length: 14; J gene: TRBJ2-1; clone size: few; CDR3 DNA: TGTGCCATCAAGGCGCAGACCTCCTACAATGAGCAGTTCTTC; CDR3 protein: CAIKAQTSYNEQFF
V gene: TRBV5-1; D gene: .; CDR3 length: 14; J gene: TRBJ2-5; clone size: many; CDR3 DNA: TGCGCCAGCGGCGCGCGCTCTACCCAAGAGACCCAGTACTTC; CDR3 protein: CASGARSTQETQYF
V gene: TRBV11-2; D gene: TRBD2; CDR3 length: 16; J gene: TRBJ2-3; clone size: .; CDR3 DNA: TGTGCCAGCAGCTTACGCGGGAGGCCAGCAATAGATACGCAGTATTTT; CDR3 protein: CASSLRGRPAIDTQYF
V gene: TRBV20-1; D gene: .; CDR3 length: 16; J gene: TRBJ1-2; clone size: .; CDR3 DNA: TGCAGTGCTAGAATCAACACACCCGGATCCAACTATGGCTACACCTTC; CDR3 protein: CSARINTPGSNYGYTF
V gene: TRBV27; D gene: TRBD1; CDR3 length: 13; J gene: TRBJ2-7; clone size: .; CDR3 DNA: TGTGCCAGCAGTTCCCTAGACAGGGTCGAGCAGTACTTC; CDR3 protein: CASSSLDRVEQYF
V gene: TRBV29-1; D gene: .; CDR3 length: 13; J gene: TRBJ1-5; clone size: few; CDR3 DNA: TGCAGCGTGCAGGGAGGGGGCAATCAGCCCCAGCATTTT; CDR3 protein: CSVQGGGNQPQHF
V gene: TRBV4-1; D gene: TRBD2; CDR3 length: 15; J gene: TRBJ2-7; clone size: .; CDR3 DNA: TGCGCCAGCAGCCAGGGACTACCGTACTCCTACGAGCAGTACTTC; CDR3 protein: CASSQGLPYSYEQYF
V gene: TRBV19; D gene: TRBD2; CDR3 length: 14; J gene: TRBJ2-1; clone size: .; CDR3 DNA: TGTGCCAGTATGGGACTACCCCCCTACAATGAGCAGTTCTTC; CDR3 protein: CASMGLPPYNEQFF
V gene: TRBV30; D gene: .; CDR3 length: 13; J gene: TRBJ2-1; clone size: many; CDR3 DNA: TGTGCCTGGCGACCCACATTTTACAATGAGCAGTTCTTC; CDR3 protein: CAWRPTFYNEQFF